The present TCR beta chain was sequenced within a study of cytomegalovirus exposure and HLA in healthy donors. Notes on the study in general: Analysis was carried out at a later point, and it linked a missense DCLRE1C variant to TCR beta V- and J-gene trimming. About 87% or about 30% of the time was how often most TCR beta V segments were productive, according to an earlier analysis. The sole available immune exposure information was CMV serostatus. Analyzed later, most CMV-associated TCR beta chains appeared HLA-restricted.

The junction had 14 bases not matched to a gene; V was cut back by 4 bases and J by 6 bases. Germline CDR1 and CDR2: SGHRS and YFSETQ. The CDR3 loop spans 16 amino acids. This clone was counted only a few times. Its antigen remains unknown. Use of 60 Vbeta and 13 Jbeta primers characterized the PCR. Clones were read by immunoSEQ multiplex PCR, and TCRdb kept only the in-frame ones, dropping some. The profile shows 200,000 or so clones, 70% to 80% of them singletons. The specimen was PBMCs. The origin of this receptor is a woman aged 25 to 39 in good health and CMV-seronegative. The chain employs TRBV5-1 and TRBJ2-7, with TRBD1 identical over 9 bases. The CDR3 is CASSVRDRAPPGEQYF. DNA for the CDR3: TGCGCCAGCAGCGTCCGGGACAGGGCCCCTCCGGGCGAGCAGTACTTC.